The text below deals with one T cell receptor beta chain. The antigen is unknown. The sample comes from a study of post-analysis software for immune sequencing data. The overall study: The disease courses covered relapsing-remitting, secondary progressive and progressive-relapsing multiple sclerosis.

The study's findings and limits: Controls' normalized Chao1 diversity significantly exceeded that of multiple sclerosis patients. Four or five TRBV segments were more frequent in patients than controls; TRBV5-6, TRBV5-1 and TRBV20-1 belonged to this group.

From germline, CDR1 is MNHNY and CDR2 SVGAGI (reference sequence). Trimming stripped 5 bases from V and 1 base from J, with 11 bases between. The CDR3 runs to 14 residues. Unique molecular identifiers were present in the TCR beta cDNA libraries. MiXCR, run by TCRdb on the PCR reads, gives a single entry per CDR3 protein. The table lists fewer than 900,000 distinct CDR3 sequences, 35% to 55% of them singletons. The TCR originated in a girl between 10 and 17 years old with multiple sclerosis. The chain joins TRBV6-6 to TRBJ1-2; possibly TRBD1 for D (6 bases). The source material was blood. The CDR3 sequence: CASSSTGSNYGYTF. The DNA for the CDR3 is TGTGCCAGCAGTAGTACAGGGAGTAACTATGGCTACACCTTC.